The sequence of this TCR beta chain was determined in a study of blood T cells in healthy people across ages (dated by TCRdb to 2015 to 2017). In the study overall: In model experiments, template switching captured about one uniquely barcoded TCR beta cDNA molecule for every two T cells. Age-related changes in TCR beta repertoire diversity were measured in the study by deep sequencing normalized with unique cDNA molecular identifiers. To avoid experimental bias, donors of different ages were distributed randomly across sequencing lanes. The study analyzed two additional independent replicas of 1 million unique cDNA reads from the same blood draw for two donors, one aged 18 to 29 and one aged 80 or older. Four age groups were formed from the donors: young (average around 15 years), middle-aged (approximately 39), aged (62) and long-lived (less than 85).

Library method: 5' RACE. Sequenced on an Illumina HiSeq 2500. A second PCR of about 7 to 12 cycles was run with a J-beta primer mix and a sample-barcoded 5' primer. A unique molecular identifier was introduced onto each TCR beta cDNA molecule by a template-switch 5' adaptor carrying 12 random nucleotides. Each sample yielded at least 2.5 million CDR3-containing paired-end reads. First-strand cDNA was synthesized from all RNA with the Mint cDNA synthesis kit, primed by a TRBC-specific oligonucleotide. Following uracil-DNA glycosylase treatment, all cDNA underwent a first 18-cycle PCR with the universal primers M1SS and BC2_uni_R. As for how the authors treated the data: Normalization of each sample was performed by random selection of 1 million high-quality reads, each carrying a distinct molecular identifier. Reads sharing molecular identifiers were discarded rather than binned into consensus sequences. CDR3 identification, clonotype clustering and error correction used MiTCR with a Q25 quality threshold and the strictest error-elimination algorithm. A nonparametric unseen species model with Euler transformation was used to estimate a lower bound on total TCR beta diversity. The public reads were run again by TCRdb, first through fastp at Q25 and then through MiXCR, and only productive beta chains were kept. Every CDR3 protein is listed once, alongside the most common genes and DNA of its rows. The V and J calls shown here were made by TCRdb, not taken from the authors' results. The sample table shows approximately 880,000 distinct CDR3 sequences, and 40% to 60% are seen once. The ten most abundant clones make up 13% of the sample.

Donors were a few dozen systemically healthy Caucasian individuals from Russia aged roughly 6 to 90 years. Each donor gave ten milliliters of peripheral blood, collected into EDTA-treated Vacutainer tubes. Ficoll-Paque density-gradient centrifugation was used to isolate PBMCs, with at least 6.5 million per sample. Trizol reagent was used to extract total RNA from the PBMCs, yielding at least 6 micrograms per sample. For every donor, an aliquot of PBMCs went through flow cytometry to measure the percentages of naive CD45RAhigh/CD27high T cells. CDR1 and CDR2, per the germline V gene, are SQVTM and ANQGSEA. The CDR3 covers 16 residues, taking in both the cysteine and the phenylalanine. The read is trimmed to its CDR3 DNA, 48 bases read in frame from base 1. The trim is 2 bases for V and 2 bases for J, with a gap of 13 bases between the germline ends. Only a few counts were recorded for this clonotype. This receptor's antigen is unknown. Within one base of it there is no much larger clone, and no base qualities were kept.

The full study reports these points: A strong correlation was found between observed TCR beta diversity and the percentage of naive T cells measured by flow cytometry. Compared with the aged group, the long-lived group had more naive CD4+ T cells, fewer expanded clones and increased TCR diversity, a pattern suggesting age selection. The CMV infection status of donors was not known, potentially confounding age-related changes in expanded clonotypes. Estimates of total diversity based on one million sequenced T cells were considered lower bounds and underestimates. Observed TCR beta diversity per million T cells fell roughly linearly with age, and a significant reduction was already apparent by age around 39. Bulk unsorted PBMC profiling prevented conclusive comparison of naive and antigen-experienced compartments.

This chain joins TRBV29-1 to TRBJ2-6; no D gene is confidently identified. Sequencing was done on a sample of blood. This clonotype was sampled from a man younger than 40 in good health. The CDR3 reads CSVESPALAGANVLTF. The nucleotides are TGCAGCGTTGAAAGTCCAGCTTTAGCTGGGGCCAACGTCCTGACTTTC.